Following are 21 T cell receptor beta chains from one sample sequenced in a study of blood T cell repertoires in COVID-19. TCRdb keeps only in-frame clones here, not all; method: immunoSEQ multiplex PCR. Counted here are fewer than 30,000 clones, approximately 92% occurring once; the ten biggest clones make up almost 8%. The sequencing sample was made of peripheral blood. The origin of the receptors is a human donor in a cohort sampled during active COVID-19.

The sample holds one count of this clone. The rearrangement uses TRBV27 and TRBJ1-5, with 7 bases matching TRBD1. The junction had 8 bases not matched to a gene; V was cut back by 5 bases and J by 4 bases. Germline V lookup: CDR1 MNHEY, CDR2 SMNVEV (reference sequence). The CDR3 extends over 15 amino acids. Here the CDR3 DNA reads TGTGCCAGCAGTACGAGTATCAGGGGGAATCAGCCCCAGCATTTT. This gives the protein CASSTSIRGNQPQHF.

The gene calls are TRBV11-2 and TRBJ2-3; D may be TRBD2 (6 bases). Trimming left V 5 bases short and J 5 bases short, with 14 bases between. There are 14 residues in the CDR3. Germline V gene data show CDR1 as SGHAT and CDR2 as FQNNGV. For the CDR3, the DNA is TGTGCCAGCAGCCCTAAACTAGCAGGAGATACGCAGTATTTT. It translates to CASSPKLAGDTQYF.

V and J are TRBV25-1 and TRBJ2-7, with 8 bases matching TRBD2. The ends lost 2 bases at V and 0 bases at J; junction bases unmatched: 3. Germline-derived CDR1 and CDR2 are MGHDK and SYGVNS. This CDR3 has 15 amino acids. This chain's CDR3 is CASSEAGGISYEQYF. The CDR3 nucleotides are TGTGCCAGCAGTGAAGCGGGGGGAATCTCCTACGAGCAGTACTTC.

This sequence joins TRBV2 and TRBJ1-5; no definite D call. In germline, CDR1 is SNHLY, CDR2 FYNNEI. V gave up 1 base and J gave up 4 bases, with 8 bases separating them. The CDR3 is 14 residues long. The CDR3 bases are TGTGCCAGCAGTGAAGGTTCGGTGAATCAGCCCCAGCATTTT. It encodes CASSEGSVNQPQHF. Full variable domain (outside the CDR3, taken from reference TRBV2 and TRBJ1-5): EPEVTQTPSHQVTQMGQEVILRCVPISNHLYFYWYRQILGQKVEFLVSFYNNEISEKSEIFDDQFSVERPDGSNFTLKIRSTKLEDSAMYFCASSEGSVNQPQHFGDGTRLSIL.

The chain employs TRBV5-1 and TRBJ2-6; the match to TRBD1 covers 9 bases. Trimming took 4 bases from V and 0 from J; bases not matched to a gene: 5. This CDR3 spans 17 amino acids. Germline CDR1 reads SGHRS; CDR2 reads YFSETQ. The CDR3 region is CASSGQGLGSGANVLTF. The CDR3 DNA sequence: TGCGCCAGCAGCGGACAGGGGTTAGGCTCTGGGGCCAACGTCCTGACTTTC.

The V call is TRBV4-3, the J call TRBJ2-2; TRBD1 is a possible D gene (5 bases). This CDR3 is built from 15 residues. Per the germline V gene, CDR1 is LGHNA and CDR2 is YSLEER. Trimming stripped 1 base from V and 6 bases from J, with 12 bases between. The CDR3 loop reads CASSQADLRAGELFF. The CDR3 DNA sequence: TGCGCCAGCAGCCAAGCGGACCTCAGGGCCGGGGAGCTGTTTTTT.

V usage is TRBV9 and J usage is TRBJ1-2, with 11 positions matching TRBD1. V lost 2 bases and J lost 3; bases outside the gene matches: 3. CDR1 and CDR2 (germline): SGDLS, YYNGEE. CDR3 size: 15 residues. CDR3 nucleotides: TGTGCCAGCAGCGTGGGACAGGGGGACGACTATGGCTACACCTTC. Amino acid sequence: CASSVGQGDDYGYTF.

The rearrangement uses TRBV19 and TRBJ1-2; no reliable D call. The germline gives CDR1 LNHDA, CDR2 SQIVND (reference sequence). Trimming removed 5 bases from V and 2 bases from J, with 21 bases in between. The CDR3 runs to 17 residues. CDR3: CASSEPNAADLNYGYTF. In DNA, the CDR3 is TGTGCCAGTAGTGAGCCCAACGCAGCCGACTTAAACTATGGCTACACCTTC. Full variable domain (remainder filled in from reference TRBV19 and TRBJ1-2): DGGITQSPKYLFRKEGQNVTLSCEQNLNHDAMYWYRQDPGQGLRLIYYSQIVNDFQKGDIAEGYSVSREKKESFPLTVTSAQKNPTAFYLCASSEPNAADLNYGYTFGSGTRLTVV.

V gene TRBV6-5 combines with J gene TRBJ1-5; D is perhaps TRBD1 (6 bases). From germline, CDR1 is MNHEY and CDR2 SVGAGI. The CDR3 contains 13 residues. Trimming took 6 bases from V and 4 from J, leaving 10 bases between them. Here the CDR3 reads CASRRQGNQPQHF. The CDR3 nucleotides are TGTGCCAGCAGGAGGCAGGGGAATCAGCCCCAGCATTTT.

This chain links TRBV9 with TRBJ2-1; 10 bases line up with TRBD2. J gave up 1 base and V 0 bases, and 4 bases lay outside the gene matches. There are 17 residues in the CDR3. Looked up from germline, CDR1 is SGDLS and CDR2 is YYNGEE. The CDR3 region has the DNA TGTGCCAGCAGCGTAGGCGGTAGCGGGGGGTCCTACAATGAGCAGTTCTTC. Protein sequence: CASSVGGSGGSYNEQFF.

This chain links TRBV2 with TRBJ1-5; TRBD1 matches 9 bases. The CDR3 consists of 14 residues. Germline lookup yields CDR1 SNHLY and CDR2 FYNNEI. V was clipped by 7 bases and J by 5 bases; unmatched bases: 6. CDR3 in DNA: TGTGCCAGCACCCCGGACAGGGGAGATCAGCCCCAGCATTTT. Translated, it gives CASTPDRGDQPQHF.

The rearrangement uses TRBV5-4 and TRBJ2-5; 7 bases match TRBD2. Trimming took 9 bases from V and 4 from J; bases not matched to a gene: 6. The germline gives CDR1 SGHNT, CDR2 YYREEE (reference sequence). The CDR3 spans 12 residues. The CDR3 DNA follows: TGTGCCACCCAAGGGGAGGGAGAGACCCAGTACTTC. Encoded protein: CATQGEGETQYF.

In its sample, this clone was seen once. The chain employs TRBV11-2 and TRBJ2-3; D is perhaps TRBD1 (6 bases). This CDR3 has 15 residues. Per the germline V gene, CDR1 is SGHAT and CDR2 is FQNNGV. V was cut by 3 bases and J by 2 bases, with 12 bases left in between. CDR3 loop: CASSLDQGHTDTQYF. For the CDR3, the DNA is TGTGCCAGCAGCTTGGATCAGGGGCACACAGATACGCAGTATTTT.

The CDR3 DNA is TGTGCCAGCTCATCGGGACTCGGGGAGGTGGCTTTCTTT. It translates to CASSSGLGEVAFF. The chain uses TRBV18 and TRBJ1-1, with D perhaps matching TRBD1 (5 bases). This CDR3 has 13 amino acids. The germline V gene encodes CDR1 KGHSH and CDR2 LQKENI. The V and J ends lost 5 bases and 11 bases respectively, with 18 bases between them.

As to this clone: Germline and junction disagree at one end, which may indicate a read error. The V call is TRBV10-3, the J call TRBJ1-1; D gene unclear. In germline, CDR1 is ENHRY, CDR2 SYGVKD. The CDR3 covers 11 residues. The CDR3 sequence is CAISEPNSMLF. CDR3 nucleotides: TGTGCCATCAGTGAGCCAAACAGTATGCTCTTT.

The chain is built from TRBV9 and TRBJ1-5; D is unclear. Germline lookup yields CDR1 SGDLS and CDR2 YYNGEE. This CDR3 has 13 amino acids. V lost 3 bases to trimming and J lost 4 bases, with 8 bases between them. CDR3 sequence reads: CASSATPNQPQHF. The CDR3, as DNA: TGTGCCAGCAGCGCAACACCTAATCAGCCCCAGCATTTT.

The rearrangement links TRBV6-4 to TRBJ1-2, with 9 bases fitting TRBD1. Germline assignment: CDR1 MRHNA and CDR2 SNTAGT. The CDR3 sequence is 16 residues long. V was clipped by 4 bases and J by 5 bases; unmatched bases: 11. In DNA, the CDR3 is TGTGCCAGCAGTGCCAGCCTAGGACAGGGGTCTTATGGCTACACCTTC. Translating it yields CASSASLGQGSYGYTF.

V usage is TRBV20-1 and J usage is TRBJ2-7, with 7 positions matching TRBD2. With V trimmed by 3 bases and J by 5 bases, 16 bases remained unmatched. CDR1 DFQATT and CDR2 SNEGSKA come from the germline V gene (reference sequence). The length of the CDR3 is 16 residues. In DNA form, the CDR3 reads TGCAGTGCTAGTGTTACCCCCCGGGGGGACGGAAACGAGCAGTACTTC. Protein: CSASVTPRGDGNEQYF.

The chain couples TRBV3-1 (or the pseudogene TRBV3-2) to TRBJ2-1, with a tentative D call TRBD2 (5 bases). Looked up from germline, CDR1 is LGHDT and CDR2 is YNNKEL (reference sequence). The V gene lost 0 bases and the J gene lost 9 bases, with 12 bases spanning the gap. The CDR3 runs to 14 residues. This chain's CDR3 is CASSQETRAGEQFF. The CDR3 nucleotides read TGTGCCAGCAGCCAAGAAACTAGGGCCGGTGAGCAGTTCTTC.

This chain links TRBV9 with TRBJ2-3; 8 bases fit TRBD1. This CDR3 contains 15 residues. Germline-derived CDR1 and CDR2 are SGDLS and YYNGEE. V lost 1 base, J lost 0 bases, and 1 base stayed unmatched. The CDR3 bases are TGTGCCAGCAGCGTACGACAGGGGAGCACAGATACGCAGTATTTT. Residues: CASSVRQGSTDTQYF.

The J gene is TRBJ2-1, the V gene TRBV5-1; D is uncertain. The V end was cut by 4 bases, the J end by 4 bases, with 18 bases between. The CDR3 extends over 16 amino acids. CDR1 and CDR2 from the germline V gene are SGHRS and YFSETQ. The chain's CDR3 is CASSLAPSADYNEQFF. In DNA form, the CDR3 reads TGCGCCAGCAGCCTTGCTCCGAGCGCAGATTACAATGAGCAGTTCTTC. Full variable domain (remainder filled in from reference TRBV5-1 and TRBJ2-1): KAGVTQTPRYLIKTRGQQVTLSCSPISGHRSVSWYQQTPGQGLQFLFEYFSETQRNKGNFPGRFSGRQFSNSRSEMNVSTLELGDSALYLCASSLAPSADYNEQFFGPGTRLTVL.